This TCR beta chain was found in a study of shared clonotypes between healthy human individuals. Study-level points and caveats: About 5% of naive CD4 clonotypes were shared across several donors. Generation probability values for non-shared clonotypes were lower than those for clonotypes shared by all four donors.

Template for every sorted-subset replicate PCR totaled 200 to 250 ng DNA, around 32,000 T cell genomes. The table came from immunoSEQ multiplex PCR; TCRdb's copy has only in-frame clones and leaves some out. The sample shows 190,000 or so clones, 66% of them seen only once. As concerns this clone: Antigen specificity is unknown.

This CDR3 comprises 15 residues. V shed 2 bases and J 2 bases; nucleotides not matched to a gene: 4. Germline V gene sequence: CDR1 KGHSH, CDR2 LQKENI. Sequencing was done on a sample of memory CD4+ T cells sorted from blood. Subset given: CD45RA-negative fraction. The chain uses TRBV18 and TRBJ2-3; 7 nucleotides align to TRBD1. The clonotype comes from a man younger than 40 in good health. DNA of the CDR3: TGTGCCAGCTCACCAGGGACAGACTACACAGATACGCAGTATTTT. This translates into CASSPGTDYTDTQYF.